This paragraph reports one T cell receptor (beta chain). This specimen belongs to a study of blood T cell repertoires in COVID-19. Study-level background: From the United States, Italy and Spain came samples of acute and convalescent COVID-19.

The CDR3 length is 11 residues. V gave up 3 bases and J gave up 11 bases, with 13 bases separating them. Germline V gene data show CDR1 as DFQATT and CDR2 as SNEGSKA (reference sequence). The authors' processing: For nucleated cells, counts were estimated from reference gene primer amplification. Assay: immunoSEQ multiplex PCR; the TCRdb copy retains only in-frame clones and omits some. V and J calls and clone size are as listed in that table; D and trimming were resolved from the DNA. The repertoire has approximately 130,000 clones, approximately 80% of them found once; the top ten carry around an eighth.

Input material: peripheral blood. V usage is TRBV20-1 and J usage is TRBJ1-1; D is possibly TRBD1 (6 bases). This receptor was taken from a human donor in a cohort sampled during active COVID-19. The CDR3 sequence is CSASGERGAFF. CDR3 DNA: TGCAGTGCTAGCGGGGAAAGGGGGGCTTTCTTT.